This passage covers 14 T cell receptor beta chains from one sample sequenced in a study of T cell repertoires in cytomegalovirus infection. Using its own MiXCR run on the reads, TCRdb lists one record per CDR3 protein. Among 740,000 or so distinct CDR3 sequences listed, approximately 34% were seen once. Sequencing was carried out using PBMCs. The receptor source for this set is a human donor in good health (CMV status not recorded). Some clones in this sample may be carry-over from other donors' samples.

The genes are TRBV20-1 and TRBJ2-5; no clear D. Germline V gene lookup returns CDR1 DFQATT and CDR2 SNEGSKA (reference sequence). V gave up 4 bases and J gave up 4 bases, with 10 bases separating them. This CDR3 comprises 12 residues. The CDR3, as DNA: TGCAGTGCTAAAGGGTGGGGAGAGACCCAGTACTTC. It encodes CSAKGWGETQYF.

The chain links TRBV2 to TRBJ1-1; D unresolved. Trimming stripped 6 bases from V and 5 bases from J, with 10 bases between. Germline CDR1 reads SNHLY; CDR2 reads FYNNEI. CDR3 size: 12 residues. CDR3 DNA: TGTGCCAGCAGGGCTTCAGGTACTGAAGCTTTCTTT. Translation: CASRASGTEAFF.

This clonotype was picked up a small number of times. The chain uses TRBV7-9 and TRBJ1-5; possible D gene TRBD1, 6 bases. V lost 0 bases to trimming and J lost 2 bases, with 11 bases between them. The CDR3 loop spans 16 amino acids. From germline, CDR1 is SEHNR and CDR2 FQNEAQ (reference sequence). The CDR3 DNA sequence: TGTGCCAGCAGCTTAGCGAAGGGGGGCGGCAATCAGCCCCAGCATTTT. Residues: CASSLAKGGGNQPQHF.

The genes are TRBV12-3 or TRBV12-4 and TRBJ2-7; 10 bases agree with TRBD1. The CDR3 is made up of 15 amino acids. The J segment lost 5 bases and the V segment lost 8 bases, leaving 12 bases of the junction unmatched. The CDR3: CASLGDRGQQNEQYF. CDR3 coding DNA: TGTGCCAGCCTGGGTGACAGGGGGCAACAGAACGAGCAGTACTTC.

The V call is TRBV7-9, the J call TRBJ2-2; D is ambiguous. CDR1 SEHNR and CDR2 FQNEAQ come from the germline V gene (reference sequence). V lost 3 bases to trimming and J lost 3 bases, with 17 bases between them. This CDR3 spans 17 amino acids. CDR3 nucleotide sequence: TGTGCCAGCAGCTTCCGACAAGACCCTCCGGACACCGGGGAGCTGTTTTTT. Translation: CASSFRQDPPDTGELFF.

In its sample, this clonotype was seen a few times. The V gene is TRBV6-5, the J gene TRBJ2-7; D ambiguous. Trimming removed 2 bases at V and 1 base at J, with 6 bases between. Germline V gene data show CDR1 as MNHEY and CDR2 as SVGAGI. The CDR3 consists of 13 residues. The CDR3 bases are TGTGCCAGCAGTTACGGTCAGTCCTACGAGCAGTACTTC. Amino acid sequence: CASSYGQSYEQYF.

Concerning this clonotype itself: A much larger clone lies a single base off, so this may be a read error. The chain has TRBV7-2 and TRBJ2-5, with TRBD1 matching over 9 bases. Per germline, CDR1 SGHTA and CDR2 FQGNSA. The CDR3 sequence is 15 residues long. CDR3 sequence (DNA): TGTGCCAGCAGCCCAGGGACAGGGAGGCGAGAGACCCAGGACTTC. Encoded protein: CASSPGTGRRETQDF. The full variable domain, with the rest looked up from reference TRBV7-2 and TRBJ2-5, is GAGVSQSPSNKVTEKGKDVELRCDPISGHTALYWYRQSLGQGLEFLIYFQGNSAPDKSGLPSDRFSAERTGGSVSTLTIQRTQQEDSAVYLCASSPGTGRRETQDFGPGTRLLVL.

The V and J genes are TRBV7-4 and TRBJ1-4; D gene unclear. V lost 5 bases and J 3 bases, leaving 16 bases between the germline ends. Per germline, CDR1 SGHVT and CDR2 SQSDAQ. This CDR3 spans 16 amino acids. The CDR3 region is CASSARMGSANEKLFF. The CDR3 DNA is TGTGCCAGCAGCGCCAGGATGGGGTCAGCTAATGAAAAACTGTTTTTT.

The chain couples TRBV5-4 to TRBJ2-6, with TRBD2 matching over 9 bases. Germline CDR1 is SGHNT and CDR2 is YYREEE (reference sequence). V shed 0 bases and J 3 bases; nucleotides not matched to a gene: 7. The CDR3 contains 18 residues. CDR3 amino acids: CASSLALAGRGGANVLTF. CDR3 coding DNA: TGTGCCAGCAGCTTGGCCCTAGCGGGACGTGGTGGGGCCAACGTCCTGACTTTC. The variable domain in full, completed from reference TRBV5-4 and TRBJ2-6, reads ETGVTQSPTHLIKTRGQQVTLRCSSQSGHNTVSWYQQALGQGPQFIFQYYREEENGRGNFPPRFSGLQFPNYSSELNVNALELDDSALYLCASSLALAGRGGANVLTFGAGSRLTVL.

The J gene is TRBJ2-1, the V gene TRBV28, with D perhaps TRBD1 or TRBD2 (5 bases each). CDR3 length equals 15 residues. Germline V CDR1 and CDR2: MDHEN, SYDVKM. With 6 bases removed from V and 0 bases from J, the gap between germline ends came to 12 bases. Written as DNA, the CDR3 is TGTGCCAGCAGACCAACCGGGGCCTCCTACAATGAGCAGTTCTTC. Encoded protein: CASRPTGASYNEQFF.

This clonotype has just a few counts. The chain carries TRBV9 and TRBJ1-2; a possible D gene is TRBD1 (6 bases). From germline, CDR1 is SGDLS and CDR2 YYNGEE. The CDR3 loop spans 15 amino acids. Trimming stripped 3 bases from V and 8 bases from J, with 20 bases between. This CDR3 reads CASSETWTVLRGYTF. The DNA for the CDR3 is TGTGCCAGCAGCGAAACCTGGACAGTCCTACGGGGCTACACCTTC.

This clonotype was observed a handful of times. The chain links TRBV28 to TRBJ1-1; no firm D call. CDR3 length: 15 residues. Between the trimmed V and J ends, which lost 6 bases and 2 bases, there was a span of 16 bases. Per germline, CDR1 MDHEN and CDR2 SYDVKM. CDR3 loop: CASRELMDGNTEAFF. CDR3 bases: TGTGCCAGCAGAGAATTAATGGACGGAAACACTGAAGCTTTCTTT.

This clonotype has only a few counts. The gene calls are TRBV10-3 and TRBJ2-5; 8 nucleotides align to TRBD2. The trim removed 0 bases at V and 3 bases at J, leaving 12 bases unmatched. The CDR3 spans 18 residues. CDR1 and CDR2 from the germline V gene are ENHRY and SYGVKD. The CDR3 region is CAISESVVREGPKETQYF. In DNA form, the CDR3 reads TGTGCCATCAGTGAGTCGGTGGTCCGGGAGGGCCCTAAAGAGACCCAGTACTTC.

The CDR3 region is CSVVGGQGDTEAFF. CDR3 nucleotides: TGCAGCGTTGTCGGAGGACAGGGGGACACTGAAGCTTTCTTT. This rearrangement joins TRBV29-1 to TRBJ1-1; 10 nucleotides agree with TRBD1. The germline V gene has CDR1 SQVTM and CDR2 ANQGSEA. V trimming: 4 bases; J trimming: 3 bases; junction bases outside the gene matches: 5. CDR3 length: 14 residues.